This paragraph covers one T cell receptor beta chain sequence. The antigen remains unidentified. Sequenced by immunoSEQ multiplex PCR; TCRdb stores in-frame clones only, minus some. The sample includes under 35,000 clones, around 88% seen only once; the top ten take 6.8%. J was trimmed by 6 bases and V by 4 bases; bases with no gene match: 10. Germline V gives CDR1 SQVTM, CDR2 ANQGSEA. This CDR3 has 15 amino acids. This specimen comes from a study of T cell responses to AZD1222 COVID-19 vaccine. For the study at large: Some second doses came at about 4 weeks and others at about 12 weeks; these were pooled. Study results and caveats: Spike-specific TCR breadth and depth both grew after two AZD1222 doses. Mapped onto spike, vaccine-associated CD4 TCRs spanned it and were dominant at 160-218 and 743-854.

The material sequenced was peripheral blood, taken on day 0 of AZD1222 vaccination. The TCR comes from an adult in good health. This rearrangement joins TRBV29-1 to TRBJ2-2; 8 bases map to TRBD1. The CDR3 reads CSVVTHRGAAGELFF. CDR3 bases: TGCAGCGTTGTAACCCACAGGGGGGCGGCCGGGGAGCTGTTTTTT.